This TCR beta chain was observed in a study of blood T cell repertoires in COVID-19. Study-wide background: Samples taken during acute and convalescent COVID-19 were collected in the United States, Italy and Spain. The analysed material was cDNA or gDNA that came from T cells, B-cell-depleted T cells, or PBMCs.

Original handling: Reference gene primer amplification in the assay estimated nucleated cell counts. The data were produced by immunoSEQ multiplex PCR, yet TCRdb's version contains in-frame clones alone and is incomplete. V, J and clone size were drawn from that table, and D and trimming were deduced from the DNA. The data contain tens of thousands of clones, about 86% of them singletons. Sequencing used peripheral blood. This clonotype was sampled from a man aged 80 or over in a cohort sampled during active COVID-19.

This chain's CDR3 is CASSLIGGGWTQYF. CDR3 bases: TGTGCCAGCAGTTTAATCGGGGGGGGTTGGACCCAGTACTTC. The chain uses TRBV28 and TRBJ2-5; TRBD2 matches 8 bases. The CDR3 sequence is 14 residues long. Germline V gene lookup returns CDR1 MDHEN and CDR2 SYDVKM. Losses at the gene ends were 2 bases for V and 7 bases for J; bases not matched to a gene: 6.